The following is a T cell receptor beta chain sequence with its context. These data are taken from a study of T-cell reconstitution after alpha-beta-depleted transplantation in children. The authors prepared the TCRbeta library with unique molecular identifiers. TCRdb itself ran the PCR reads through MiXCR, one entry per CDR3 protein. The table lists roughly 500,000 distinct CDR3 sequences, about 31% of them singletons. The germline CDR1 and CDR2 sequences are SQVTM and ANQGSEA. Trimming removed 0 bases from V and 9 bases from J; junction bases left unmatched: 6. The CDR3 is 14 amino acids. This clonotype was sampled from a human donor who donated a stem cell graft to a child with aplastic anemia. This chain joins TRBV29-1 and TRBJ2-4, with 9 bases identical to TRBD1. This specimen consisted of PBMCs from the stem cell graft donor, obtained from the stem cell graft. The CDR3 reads CSVEEGTGLGIQYF. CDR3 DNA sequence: TGCAGCGTTGAAGAGGGGACAGGGTTGGGCATTCAGTACTTC.